This T cell receptor beta chain was documented in a study of identical twins. Study-level findings and limits: Insertions ran lower in abundant cord blood beta clonotypes, though not in memory repertoires.

TCRdb re-analysed the 5' RACE reads in MiXCR, keeping a single row per CDR3 protein. Of 450,000 to 500,000 distinct CDR3 sequences listed, about 13% are singletons. CDR1 is SGHVS, CDR2 FQNEAQ, per germline. This CDR3 has 16 amino acids. The V end was cut by 8 bases, the J end by 7 bases, with 23 bases between. Concerning this clonotype: The antigen is unknown.

This sample also appeared in a second study, on yellow fever vaccine responses in identical twins.

The receptor was isolated from a woman aged 18-30 years in good health. The sequencing sample was made of CD4+ T cells sorted from blood. This chain joins TRBV7-8 and TRBJ2-2; D perhaps matches TRBD1 (6 bases). Written as DNA, the CDR3 is TGTGCCAGCGTGGCTTGGGGACAAACTGCCGGCGGGGAGCTGTTTTTT. This sequence encodes CASVAWGQTAGGELFF.